The next 27 T cell receptor beta chains were all read from a single sample in a study of cytomegalovirus exposure and HLA in healthy donors. Method: immunoSEQ multiplex PCR; TCRdb's copy keeps in-frame clones and lacks some. The sample contains about 73,000 clones, 85% to 90% of which appear only once. What was sequenced was PBMCs. These TCRs come from a woman aged 18-29 years in good health and CMV-seropositive.

The chain couples TRBV9 to TRBJ1-3, with 10 bases identical to TRBD1. Germline values: CDR1 SGDLS, CDR2 YYNGEE. The junction had 25 bases not matched to a gene; V was cut back by 4 bases and J by 0 bases. The CDR3 is 23 amino acids. CDR3 sequence reads: CASSHPSGQGPRDGPYSGNTIYF. The CDR3 DNA reads as TGTGCCAGCAGCCATCCCTCGGGACAGGGGCCCCGGGATGGCCCGTACTCTGGAAACACCATATATTTT.

V usage is TRBV5-1 and J usage is TRBJ2-3; D may be TRBD2 (5 bases). The CDR3 length is 16 residues. V was trimmed by 0 bases and J by 0 bases, leaving 11 bases between them. The germline V gene encodes CDR1 SGHRS and CDR2 YFSETQ. The CDR3 nucleotides are TGCGCCAGCAGCTTGGCAGTGGCTAGCAGCACAGATACGCAGTATTTT. It is translated as CASSLAVASSTDTQYF.

The chain employs TRBV19 and TRBJ2-2; no definite D call. V was clipped by 7 bases and J by 1 base, with 7 bases between them. This CDR3 region has 13 residues. The germline CDR1 and CDR2 sequences are LNHDA and SQIVND (reference sequence). The CDR3 region has the DNA TGTGCCAGTAATACAGTGAACACCGGGGAGCTGTTTTTT. Translating gives CASNTVNTGELFF.

This sequence joins TRBV7-9 and TRBJ2-2; D is ambiguous. Germline CDR1 SEHNR, CDR2 FQNEAQ (reference sequence). V was clipped by 5 bases and J by 8 bases, with 6 bases between them. This CDR3 has 11 amino acids. In DNA form, the CDR3 reads TGTGCCAGCAGCACGGAGGGGGAGCTGTTTTTT. Its protein product is CASSTEGELFF.

This rearrangement joins TRBV4-3 to TRBJ1-6; 8 nucleotides match TRBD1. V lost 1 base to trimming and J lost 9 bases; unmatched junction nucleotides: 14. Per the germline V gene, CDR1 is LGHNA and CDR2 is YSLEER. This CDR3 has 18 amino acids. In DNA form, the CDR3 reads TGCGCCAGCAGCCAAGGCCCTCCGGGACAGGAGCCGACTTCACCCCTCCACTTT. This encodes CASSQGPPGQEPTSPLHF.

In its sample, this clone was seen once. This rearrangement joins TRBV28 to TRBJ2-7; D uncertain. The germline V gene has CDR1 MDHEN and CDR2 SYDVKM. The CDR3 is 13 amino acids. Trimming cost V 3 bases and J 0 bases, with 6 bases left between them. CDR3 in amino acids: CASSFVRSYEQYF. The CDR3 DNA sequence: TGTGCCAGCAGTTTCGTCCGCTCCTACGAGCAGTACTTC.

The chain has TRBV4-1 and TRBJ2-7; TRBD1 might be the D (5 bases). The germline V gene has CDR1 MGHRA and CDR2 YSYEKL. With 1 base removed from V and 3 bases from J, the gap between germline ends came to 16 bases. The length of the CDR3 is 16 residues. CDR3 sequence: CASSQGGQNNHYEQYF. DNA of the CDR3: TGCGCCAGCAGCCAAGGGGGCCAGAACAACCACTACGAGCAGTACTTC.

The rearrangement joins TRBV9 to TRBJ2-5; TRBD1 matches 7 bases. The CDR3 extends over 15 amino acids. With V trimmed by 3 bases and J by 3 bases, 8 bases remained unmatched. Per the germline V gene, CDR1 is SGDLS and CDR2 is YYNGEE. The CDR3 DNA sequence: TGTGCCAGCAGCGCCGCAGGGACAGACAAAGAGACCCAGTACTTC. Translated: CASSAAGTDKETQYF.

This CDR3 reads CASKQVSNTEAFF. The CDR3 DNA sequence: TGTGCCAGCAAACAGGTGTCGAACACTGAAGCTTTCTTT. J is TRBJ1-1 and V is TRBV2; possible D gene TRBD1, 5 bases. The CDR3 totals 13 residues. Germline V gene data show CDR1 as SNHLY and CDR2 as FYNNEI. V was cut by 7 bases and J by 1 base, with 10 bases left in between. Supplemented by reference TRBV2 and TRBJ1-1, the full variable domain reads EPEVTQTPSHQVTQMGQEVILRCVPISNHLYFYWYRQILGQKVEFLVSFYNNEISEKSEIFDDQFSVERPDGSNFTLKIRSTKLEDSAMYFCASKQVSNTEAFFGQGTRLTVV.

This chain joins TRBV7-2 and TRBJ2-7, with D maybe TRBD2 (6 bases). Germline assignment: CDR1 SGHTA and CDR2 FQGNSA. This CDR3 contains 14 residues. The V gene lost 5 bases and the J gene lost 5 bases, with 16 bases spanning the gap. The CDR3 DNA follows: TGTGCCAGCAGCCGGAGTACTCCTAGCGACGAGCAGTACTTC. The encoded protein is CASSRSTPSDEQYF.

This clone was observed once. The chain combines TRBV18 with TRBJ2-5, with TRBD1 matching 10 bases. The CDR3 length is 16 residues. J lost 1 base, V lost 1 base, and 3 bases had no gene match. CDR1 KGHSH and CDR2 LQKENI come from the germline V gene. The CDR3 region has the DNA TGTGCCAGCTCACCACAGGGACAGGGGTTCCAAGAGACCCAGTACTTC. Translation gives CASSPQGQGFQETQYF.

The chain uses TRBV10-3 and TRBJ1-5, with TRBD1 as a possible D gene (6 bases). With 4 bases removed from V and 0 bases from J, the gap between germline ends came to 7 bases. The germline gives CDR1 ENHRY, CDR2 SYGVKD. This CDR3 is built from 14 residues. Here the CDR3 DNA reads TGTGCCATCAGTGCGACAGGTAGCAATCAGCCCCAGCATTTT. It yields the protein CAISATGSNQPQHF.

The genes are TRBV10-2 and TRBJ2-2; D might be TRBD2 (6 bases). This CDR3 has 15 amino acids. Trimming pared 6 bases from V and 2 bases from J, leaving 13 bases between. Germline V lookup: CDR1 WSHSY, CDR2 SAAADI. CDR3 in DNA: TGCGCCAGCAGGATCCGGGACTCTAACACCGGGGAGCTGTTTTTT. It codes for CASRIRDSNTGELFF.

This chain uses TRBV5-4 with TRBJ2-7; tentative D call: TRBD1 (7 bases). V gave up 3 bases and J gave up 0 bases, with 10 bases separating them. CDR3 length equals 14 residues. Germline V gene lookup returns CDR1 SGHNT and CDR2 YYREEE (reference sequence). CDR3 in DNA: TGTGCCAGCAGCTGGGGGGACAGCTCCTACGAGCAGTACTTC. It codes for CASSWGDSSYEQYF. The full variable domain, in which reference TRBV5-4 and TRBJ2-7 provide the parts outside the CDR3, is ETGVTQSPTHLIKTRGQQVTLRCSSQSGHNTVSWYQQALGQGPQFIFQYYREEENGRGNFPPRFSGLQFPNYSSELNVNALELDDSALYLCASSWGDSSYEQYFGPGTRLTVT.

This clone has only one observation. V usage is TRBV4-1 and J usage is TRBJ2-1; the D gene is possibly TRBD1 (5 bases). The germline gives CDR1 MGHRA, CDR2 YSYEKL. Trimming took 0 bases from V and 0 from J, leaving 15 bases between them. The CDR3 sequence is 18 residues long. In DNA form, the CDR3 reads TGCGCCAGCAGCCAAGATAATTCCAGGGTCAGCTCCTACAATGAGCAGTTCTTC. Translated, it gives CASSQDNSRVSSYNEQFF.

V is TRBV4-1 and J is TRBJ1-1, with 8 nucleotides matching TRBD1. Losses at the gene ends were 0 bases for V and 4 bases for J; bases not matched to a gene: 13. From germline, CDR1 is MGHRA and CDR2 YSYEKL. CDR3 size: 18 residues. The CDR3 spells CASSQESDRVSIPTEAFF. In DNA, the CDR3 is TGCGCCAGCAGCCAAGAGTCGGACAGGGTGTCTATTCCCACTGAAGCTTTCTTT.

V usage is TRBV10-3 and J usage is TRBJ2-7, with 7 bases fitting TRBD1. Per germline, CDR1 ENHRY and CDR2 SYGVKD. CDR3 length: 15 residues. With V trimmed by 10 bases and J by 3 bases, 15 bases remained unmatched. The CDR3 here is CASNRDSSSVYEQYF. The CDR3 DNA follows: TGTGCCAGTAACCGGGACAGCTCTTCGGTCTACGAGCAGTACTTC.

V usage is TRBV7-9 and J usage is TRBJ2-5; maybe TRBD1 (5 bases). V was trimmed by 4 bases and J by 8 bases, leaving 8 bases between them. Germline CDR1 is SEHNR and CDR2 is FQNEAQ (reference sequence). The CDR3 is 11 residues long. DNA for the CDR3: TGTGCCAGCAGCTCTCAGGGAACCCAGTACTTC. It is translated as CASSSQGTQYF.

This sequence joins TRBV6-5 and TRBJ2-7; D remains unclear. Germline lookup yields CDR1 MNHEY and CDR2 SVGAGI. The CDR3 covers 13 residues. V was trimmed by 5 bases and J by 5 bases, leaving 13 bases between them. CDR3 coding DNA: TGTGCCAGCAGTCACCCCCCGGTCAACGAGCAGTACTTC. Protein product: CASSHPPVNEQYF.

The rearrangement uses TRBV30 and TRBJ1-3; tentatively, D is TRBD1 (6 bases). The CDR3 spans 16 residues. Germline CDR1 reads GTSNPN; CDR2 reads SVGIG (reference sequence). Trimming left V 3 bases short and J 4 bases short, with 19 bases between. In DNA form, the CDR3 reads TGTGCCTGGAGCGCATCACCGGGGACATTAGGAAACACCATATATTTT. The encoded protein is CAWSASPGTLGNTIYF.

The J gene is TRBJ1-1, the V gene TRBV2, with TRBD1 matching 9 bases. The CDR3 runs 17 residues. From germline, CDR1 is SNHLY and CDR2 FYNNEI. Losses at the gene ends were 8 bases for V and 2 bases for J; bases not matched to a gene: 15. CDR3 region: CASAALWDRDFNTEAFF. CDR3 nucleotide sequence: TGTGCCAGCGCTGCTCTTTGGGACAGGGACTTTAACACTGAAGCTTTCTTT.

The chain couples TRBV27 to TRBJ2-7; 7 positions match TRBD2. The CDR3 length is 14 residues. Unmatched junction bases numbered 8, after V lost 4 bases and J lost 5 bases. Germline V lookup: CDR1 MNHEY, CDR2 SMNVEV (reference sequence). The CDR3 sequence is CASSSGLVVDEQYF. CDR3 nucleotide sequence: TGTGCCAGCAGTTCAGGACTAGTCGTGGACGAGCAGTACTTC.

This clone was detected a few times. The V gene is TRBV6-6, the J gene TRBJ2-7; TRBD2 aligns across 13 bases. V shed 4 bases and J 5 bases; nucleotides not matched to a gene: 8. CDR3 length equals 16 residues. Per the germline V gene, CDR1 is MNHNY and CDR2 is SVGAGI (reference sequence). CDR3 DNA sequence: TGTGCCAGCAGTTCCGGACTAGCGGGAGTTTATAACGAGCAGTACTTC. This sequence encodes CASSSGLAGVYNEQYF.

The count of this clone is one. The CDR3 DNA follows: TGTGCCAGCAGCGAAGACAGGGGGAGGTATGGCTACACCTTC. Amino acids: CASSEDRGRYGYTF. The rearrangement joins TRBV28 to TRBJ1-2; 9 nucleotides agree with TRBD1. The V gene end was trimmed by 6 bases and the J gene end by 5 bases; junction bases not matched to a gene: 7. CDR1 MDHEN and CDR2 SYDVKM come from the germline V gene. The CDR3 covers 14 residues.

The chain has TRBV19 and TRBJ2-1; 9 nucleotides match TRBD2. This CDR3 has 16 residues. In germline, CDR1 is LNHDA, CDR2 SQIVND (reference sequence). V was clipped by 1 base and J by 8 bases; unmatched bases: 9. The CDR3 loop reads CASSIGGTSFYDEQFF. The DNA of the CDR3 is TGTGCCAGTAGTATAGGAGGGACTAGCTTTTACGATGAGCAGTTCTTC.

The table lists this clone with a count of one. The chain carries TRBV4-3 and TRBJ2-3; no reliable D call. Looked up from germline, CDR1 is LGHNA and CDR2 is YSLEER. Trimming left V 0 bases short and J 10 bases short, with 17 bases between. The CDR3 totals 15 residues. CDR3 in DNA: TGCGCCAGCAGCCAAGATGTTACCCGCAGGATGCCGCAGTATTTT. Its protein is CASSQDVTRRMPQYF.

The J gene is TRBJ2-2, the V gene TRBV30, with 7 positions matching TRBD1. The CDR3 runs to 16 residues. Germline lookup yields CDR1 GTSNPN and CDR2 SVGIG (reference sequence). J lost 4 bases, V lost 4 bases, and 12 bases had no gene match. CDR3 sequence: CAWNRGQRLLTGELFF. The CDR3 DNA reads TGTGCCTGGAATCGGGGACAGAGACTTCTCACCGGGGAGCTGTTTTTT.